These 15 T cell receptor beta chains came from one sample sequenced in a study of blood T cells in healthy people across ages. Primers used in a second PCR of roughly 6 to 12 cycles were a sample-barcoded 5' primer and a J-beta primer mix. Each CDR3 protein gets one entry after TCRdb re-called the 5' RACE reads with MiXCR. The profile covers approximately 1.5 million distinct CDR3 sequences, with 42% appearing a single time and about 3.8% taken by the ten largest. The sequenced material came from blood. The source is a woman aged 18-30 years in good health.

The chain links TRBV7-2 to TRBJ1-5; D uncertain. The CDR3 length is 13 residues. In germline, CDR1 is SGHTA, CDR2 FQGNSA. With 1 base removed from V and 6 bases from J, the gap between germline ends came to 7 bases. As DNA, the CDR3 is TGTGCCAGCAGCTTAGGGCAGACTCAGCCCCAGCATTTT. It yields the protein CASSLGQTQPQHF.

The chain combines TRBV5-1 with TRBJ1-2, with 8 positions matching TRBD1. Germline CDR1 and CDR2: SGHRS and YFSETQ. V shed 1 base and J 5 bases; nucleotides not matched to a gene: 7. The CDR3 loop spans 15 amino acids. CDR3 loop: CASSLQGTGEYGYTF. In nucleotides, the CDR3 is TGCGCCAGCAGCTTGCAAGGGACAGGTGAATATGGCTACACCTTC.

Regarding this clonotype: This CDR3 is missing its conserved last phenylalanine or tryptophan, likely due to a read error. The chain carries TRBV9 and TRBJ2-7, with no clear D. There are 14 residues in the CDR3. Trimming cost V 1 base and J 0 bases, with 8 bases left between them. In germline, CDR1 is SGDLS, CDR2 YYNGEE. DNA for the CDR3: TGTGCCAGCAGCGTATCAAGTATCTCCTACGAGCAGTACTAC. It encodes CASSVSSISYEQYY.

This clonotype was counted only a few times. V usage is TRBV20-1 and J usage is TRBJ2-2; 7 nucleotides line up with TRBD1. The germline V gene encodes CDR1 DFQATT and CDR2 SNEGSKA (reference sequence). The CDR3 covers 13 residues. The V gene end was trimmed by 7 bases and the J gene end by 7 bases; junction bases not matched to a gene: 9. The CDR3 bases are TGCAGTGTATCGACAGGGTCGAGCGGGGAGCTGTTTTTT. Amino acids: CSVSTGSSGELFF.

V and J are TRBV25-1 and TRBJ2-1; the match to TRBD2 covers 10 bases. The CDR3 spans 15 residues. J was trimmed by 5 bases and V by 2 bases; bases with no gene match: 3. Germline assignment: CDR1 MGHDK and CDR2 SYGVNS. The CDR3 is CASSELLAGNNEQFF. In DNA, the CDR3 is TGTGCCAGCAGTGAACTACTAGCGGGAAACAATGAGCAGTTCTTC.

This sequence joins TRBV6-5 and TRBJ1-2; TRBD1 matches at 8 bases. V gave up 5 bases and J gave up 6 bases; unmatched junction bases: 14. CDR1 and CDR2 (germline): MNHEY, SVGAGI. This CDR3 is 16 amino acids long. Here the CDR3 DNA reads TGTGCCAGCAGTCTCGTACCTATGGAGACAGGGGATGGCTACACCTTC. It codes for CASSLVPMETGDGYTF.

The rearrangement joins TRBV5-6 to TRBJ1-2; the D gene is possibly TRBD1 (5 bases). Germline V CDR1 and CDR2: SGHDT, YYEEEE. This CDR3 has 13 amino acids. V was shortened by 2 bases and J by 8 bases, with 13 bases between the two germline ends. CDR3 in DNA: TGTGCCAGCAGCTTCAGGGCTGGCGAGGGCTACACCTTC. This translates into CASSFRAGEGYTF.

The genes are TRBV29-1 and TRBJ2-7; 7 nucleotides line up with TRBD1. The J call may be mistaken, given a closer DNA end match to TRBJ2-5. The CDR3 is 12 residues long. Germline V gene lookup returns CDR1 SQVTM and CDR2 ANQGSEA. CDR3 region: CSVEGTGETQYF. The CDR3 DNA reads as TGCAGCGTTGAAGGGACAGGTGAGACCCAGTACTTC.

There are a few counts of this clonotype. The chain employs TRBV21-1 and TRBJ2-7; the table's D call, TRBD2, has no DNA check behind it. TRBV21-1 is classified as a pseudogene. The length of the CDR3 is 17 residues. The CDR3 DNA follows: TGTGCCAGCAGCAAAGCTACAACTAGCGGGGATCGATACGAGCAGTACTTC. The encoded protein is CASSKATTSGDRYEQYF.

In this sample, this clonotype turned up a few times. V is TRBV13 and J is TRBJ2-7, with TRBD1 matching 9 bases. J was trimmed by 3 bases and V by 5 bases; bases with no gene match: 8. From germline, CDR1 is PRHDT and CDR2 FYEKMQ (reference sequence). This CDR3 has 15 amino acids. DNA of the CDR3: TGTGCCAGCAGCCCCGCCGGGACAGGGAACTACGAGCAGTACTTC. Its protein is CASSPAGTGNYEQYF.

The rearrangement uses TRBV5-1 and TRBJ2-2, with a tentative D call TRBD2 (5 bases). The ends were cut back, 1 base at V and 4 bases at J, with 14 bases in the middle. Germline-derived CDR1 and CDR2 are SGHRS and YFSETQ. The CDR3 is made up of 16 amino acids. The CDR3 reads CASSLRGNRGTGELFF. The CDR3 DNA reads TGCGCCAGCAGCTTGAGAGGGAACCGGGGCACCGGGGAGCTGTTTTTT. Full variable domain (remainder filled in from reference TRBV5-1 and TRBJ2-2): KAGVTQTPRYLIKTRGQQVTLSCSPISGHRSVSWYQQTPGQGLQFLFEYFSETQRNKGNFPGRFSGRQFSNSRSEMNVSTLELGDSALYLCASSLRGNRGTGELFFGEGSRLTVL.

This clonotype was counted between two and nine times. The genes are TRBV7-8 and TRBJ1-1; D is uncertain. Germline V gene lookup returns CDR1 SGHVS and CDR2 FQNEAQ. This CDR3 is 15 amino acids long. V dropped 1 base and J dropped 0 bases, with 9 bases sitting between them. CDR3 DNA: TGTGCCAGCAGCTTAGAAGGTGAAGTGAACACTGAAGCTTTCTTT. Translation: CASSLEGEVNTEAFF.

V gene TRBV11-1 combines with J gene TRBJ2-5; TRBD2 aligns across 7 bases. The CDR3 length is 13 residues. Germline CDR1 reads SGHAT; CDR2 reads FQDESV (reference sequence). V lost 8 bases, J lost 11 bases, and 14 bases stayed unmatched. CDR3 nucleotide sequence: TGTGCCAGCGGCCGAGCGGGAATCGGGGAGCAGTACTTC. Translating gives CASGRAGIGEQYF.

The rearrangement joins TRBV4-1 to TRBJ2-5, with 11 nucleotides matching TRBD2. This CDR3 contains 17 residues. The V and J ends lost 4 bases and 11 bases, in that order; junction bases with no gene match: 18. Germline V gene sequence: CDR1 MGHRA, CDR2 YSYEKL. CDR3 in DNA: TGCGCCAGCAGCCGGAGGGGAGGGACTAGCGGTTACAATGAGCAGTACTTC. This codes for CASSRRGGTSGYNEQYF.

This chain joins TRBV10-3 and TRBJ1-2, with 7 positions matching TRBD1. The CDR3 covers 11 residues. J lost 10 bases, V lost 6 bases, and 5 bases had no gene match. Per germline, CDR1 ENHRY and CDR2 SYGVKD. Written as DNA, the CDR3 is TGTGCCATCAGGGGACAGCGAAACTACACCTTC. Protein product: CAIRGQRNYTF.